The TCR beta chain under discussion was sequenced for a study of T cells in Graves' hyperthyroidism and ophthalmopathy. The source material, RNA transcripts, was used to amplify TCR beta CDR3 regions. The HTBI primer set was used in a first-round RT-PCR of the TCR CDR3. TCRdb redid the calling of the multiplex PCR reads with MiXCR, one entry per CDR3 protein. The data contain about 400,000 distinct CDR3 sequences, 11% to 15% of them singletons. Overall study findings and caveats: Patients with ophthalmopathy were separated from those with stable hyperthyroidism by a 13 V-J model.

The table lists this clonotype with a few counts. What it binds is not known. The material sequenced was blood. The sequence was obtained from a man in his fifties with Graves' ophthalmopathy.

CDR3 in amino acids: CASSTAGYEKLFF. The CDR3 DNA reads TGTGCCAGTAGTACGGCAGGGTATGAAAAACTGTTTTTT. The genes are TRBV19 and TRBJ1-4; tentative D call: TRBD1 (5 bases). The CDR3 loop spans 13 amino acids. V was shortened by 4 bases and J by 6 bases, with 9 bases between the two germline ends. The germline CDR1 and CDR2 sequences are LNHDA and SQIVND (reference sequence). Supplemented by reference TRBV19 and TRBJ1-4, the full variable domain reads DGGITQSPKYLFRKEGQNVTLSCEQNLNHDAMYWYRQDPGQGLRLIYYSQIVNDFQKGDIAEGYSVSREKKESFPLTVTSAQKNPTAFYLCASSTAGYEKLFFGSGTQLSVL.